The next 8 T cell receptor beta chains were all read from a single sample in a study of T cells after yellow fever vaccination. TCRdb itself ran the 5' RACE reads through MiXCR, one entry per CDR3 protein. The table records under 150,000 distinct CDR3 sequences, approximately 7.7% of them present only once. Material: CD4+ T cells sorted from PBMCs, obtained 5 days after the yellow fever booster vaccination. Source of these receptors: a man younger than 40 who received the YFV17D yellow fever vaccine.

Concerning this clonotype: A much larger clone differs by one base, so this may be a read error. The genes are TRBV6-1 and TRBJ2-7; 9 nucleotides align to TRBD2. Germline assignment: CDR1 MNHNS and CDR2 SASEGT. This CDR3 contains 14 residues. CDR3 coding DNA: TGTGCCGGCAGAGGACTAGCGTACTCCTACGAGCAGTACTTC. Translated, it gives CAGRGLAYSYEQYF.

This clonotype was picked up many times. This sequence joins TRBV10-2 and TRBJ2-7, with no clear D. The V end lost 8 bases, the J end lost 3 bases, and 14 bases lay between the germline ends. Germline CDR1 reads WSHSY; CDR2 reads SAAADI. The CDR3 extends over 13 amino acids. The chain's CDR3 is CASARVGYYEQYF. The DNA of the CDR3 is TGCGCCAGCGCCCGTGTCGGCTACTACGAGCAGTACTTC.

This chain connects TRBV20-1 to TRBJ2-3, with a possible D match to TRBD2 (6 bases). The germline V gene encodes CDR1 DFQATT and CDR2 SNEGSKA (reference sequence). The V end was cut by 5 bases, the J end by 1 base, with 16 bases between. CDR3 size: 15 residues. In DNA form, the CDR3 reads TGCAGTGCTTTTCATAGCGGAAGGGGCACAGATACGCAGTATTTT. Its protein is CSAFHSGRGTDTQYF.

This clonotype has a handful of counts. Sequence at one end of the junction differs from germline and may be a read error. The genes are TRBV20-1 and TRBJ2-3; TRBD2 agrees at 14 bases. Looked up from germline, CDR1 is DFQATT and CDR2 is SNEGSKA (reference sequence). The CDR3 runs to 17 residues. CDR3 sequence (DNA): TGCTGTGCTACCCGGTGGACTAGCGGGGGGAGCACAGATACGCAGTATTTT. Encoded protein: CCATRWTSGGSTDTQYF.

Details on this clonotype: A much larger clone differs from this one at a single base, so this may be a read error. Likely a read error: the CDR3 ends without its conserved phenylalanine or tryptophan. This sequence joins TRBV9 and TRBJ2-3; TRBD2 agrees at 8 bases. Germline CDR1 and CDR2: SGDLS and YYNGEE. Unmatched junction bases numbered 12, after V lost 4 bases and J lost 5 bases. The CDR3 covers 16 residues. The CDR3 here is CASSPSPGGPLDTQYL. CDR3 sequence (DNA): TGTGCCAGCAGCCCCTCCCCGGGAGGGCCTTTAGATACGCAGTATCTT.

A note on this clonotype: One base away lies a much larger clone, so this may be a sequencing read error. In DNA, the CDR3 is TGCTGTGCTAGCGCTAGCGGCCCTCCGGCGTACAATGAGCAGTTCTTC. It encodes CCASASGPPAYNEQFF. This sequence joins TRBV20-1 and TRBJ2-1, with 7 bases matching TRBD2. The CDR3 extends over 16 amino acids. CDR1 and CDR2 from the germline V gene are DFQATT and SNEGSKA (reference sequence).

Ten or more counts support this clonotype. The rearrangement uses TRBV20-1 and TRBJ1-1; D not certain. CDR3 length: 13 residues. The ends were cut back, 5 bases at V and 0 bases at J, with 10 bases in the middle. The germline V gene has CDR1 DFQATT and CDR2 SNEGSKA (reference sequence). The CDR3 nucleotides are TGCAGTGCTCTTGGTCACATGAACACTGAAGCTTTCTTT. Amino acids: CSALGHMNTEAFF.

This clonotype was counted only a few times. The V gene is TRBV20-1, the J gene TRBJ2-4; 8 nucleotides agree with TRBD1. Germline trimming cut 0 bases from V and 9 bases from J; bases unmatched to any gene: 13. Per germline, CDR1 DFQATT and CDR2 SNEGSKA (reference sequence). The length of the CDR3 is 16 residues. The CDR3 reads CSARDTGGVRGSIQYF. The DNA of the CDR3 is TGCAGTGCTAGAGATACAGGGGGAGTGAGAGGATCCATTCAGTACTTC.